The 30 T cell receptor beta chains below all came from one sample that was sequenced in a study of OX40 agonist ivuxolimab in advanced cancers. Measured with immunoSEQ multiplex PCR; TCRdb has only the in-frame clones, and not every one. This sample has tens of thousands of clones, with about 80% found just once. The sample was CD4+ or CD8+ T cells sorted from blood, taken in a trial of the OX40 agonist ivuxolimab. The receptors come from an adult with an advanced solid tumor such as melanoma, head and neck, liver or kidney cancer.

The rearrangement joins TRBV2 to TRBJ2-7; D gene unclear. V was trimmed by 10 bases and J by 1 base, leaving 14 bases between them. Germline loops: CDR1 SNHLY, CDR2 FYNNEI. This CDR3 has 13 amino acids. The CDR3 DNA reads TGTGCCATAACCGAGACTGATTCCTACGAGCAGTACTTC. Encoded protein: CAITETDSYEQYF.

The chain is built from TRBV19 and TRBJ1-1, with a weak D call TRBD1 (5 bases). CDR1 is LNHDA, CDR2 SQIVND, per germline (reference sequence). The CDR3 runs 16 residues. V lost 4 bases and J 0 bases, leaving 15 bases between the germline ends. The CDR3 here is CASSTSGTNMNTEAFF. DNA of the CDR3: TGTGCCAGTAGTACATCCGGGACCAACATGAACACTGAAGCTTTCTTT. The full variable domain, completed using reference TRBV19 and TRBJ1-1, is DGGITQSPKYLFRKEGQNVTLSCEQNLNHDAMYWYRQDPGQGLRLIYYSQIVNDFQKGDIAEGYSVSREKKESFPLTVTSAQKNPTAFYLCASSTSGTNMNTEAFFGQGTRLTVV.

The chain carries TRBV9 and TRBJ2-5; no firm D call. Germline CDR1 reads SGDLS; CDR2 reads YYNGEE. The CDR3 is made up of 12 amino acids. Between the trimmed V and J ends, which lost 1 base and 4 bases, there was a span of 5 bases. This CDR3 is CASSVNVETQYF. The CDR3 region has the DNA TGTGCCAGCAGCGTAAACGTAGAGACCCAGTACTTC.

V is TRBV7-2 and J is TRBJ1-1; perhaps TRBD1 as D (5 bases). Per germline, CDR1 SGHTA and CDR2 FQGNSA. The CDR3 loop spans 17 amino acids. Deletions cut 4 bases from V and 1 base from J, with 19 bases between. CDR3 in amino acids: CASSSGRGVRANTEAFF. The CDR3 DNA follows: TGTGCCAGCAGCTCGGGGCGTGGGGTCAGGGCGAACACTGAAGCTTTCTTT.

The V gene is TRBV9, the J gene TRBJ2-7; 9 bases fit TRBD1. The junction had 3 bases not matched to a gene; V was cut back by 2 bases and J by 0 bases. The CDR3 has 15 amino acids. Per germline, CDR1 SGDLS and CDR2 YYNGEE. In DNA, the CDR3 is TGTGCCAGCAGCGTTGGACAGGGGAACTCCTACGAGCAGTACTTC. Translated, it gives CASSVGQGNSYEQYF.

The chain couples TRBV16 to TRBJ2-2, with D possibly matching TRBD1 (5 bases). Germline V gene sequence: CDR1 KGHSY, CDR2 FQNENV. The CDR3 runs 15 residues. The V end was cut by 0 bases, the J end by 4 bases, with 9 bases between. The CDR3: CASSQSGQATGELFF. The CDR3 DNA follows: TGTGCCAGCAGCCAATCGGGGCAGGCCACCGGGGAGCTGTTTTTT.

V and J are TRBV27 and TRBJ2-1; D possibly corresponds to TRBD2 (5 bases). In germline, CDR1 is MNHEY, CDR2 SMNVEV (reference sequence). This CDR3 spans 14 amino acids. With 2 bases removed from V and 8 bases from J, the gap between germline ends came to 13 bases. This CDR3 reads CASSLRGDGYEQFF. The CDR3 DNA reads as TGTGCCAGCAGTTTACGGGGAGATGGCTATGAGCAGTTCTTC.

This clone was detected a few times. The V call is TRBV6-4, the J call TRBJ2-6; weak D call: TRBD1 (6 bases). V was cut by 4 bases and J by 4 bases, with 14 bases left in between. Germline CDR1 and CDR2: MRHNA and SNTAGT. The CDR3 is 16 residues long. The CDR3 spells CASSGGRESGANVLTF. CDR3 in DNA: TGTGCCAGCAGTGGGGGGCGCGAATCAGGGGCCAACGTCCTGACTTTC.

This clone has only one observation. The genes are TRBV2 and TRBJ2-3; TRBD2 aligns across 10 bases. Germline loops: CDR1 SNHLY, CDR2 FYNNEI. V trimming: 1 base; J trimming: 2 bases; junction bases outside the gene matches: 9. The CDR3 covers 18 residues. The CDR3 spells CASSEEDSGGLNTDTQYF. In DNA form, the CDR3 reads TGTGCCAGCAGTGAAGAAGATAGCGGGGGGCTGAACACAGATACGCAGTATTTT.

The chain recombines TRBV30 with TRBJ2-7; D could derive from TRBD1 or TRBD2 (5 bases each). From germline, CDR1 is GTSNPN and CDR2 SVGIG (reference sequence). The V end lost 3 bases, the J end lost 8 bases, and 23 bases lay between the germline ends. This CDR3 region has 15 residues. CDR3 sequence: CAWRALGDLSTQQYF. The CDR3 nucleotides read TGTGCCTGGAGAGCTCTTGGGGACCTATCTACGCAGCAGTACTTC.

The rearrangement uses TRBV6-4 and TRBJ2-5; TRBD2 matches 7 bases. In germline, CDR1 is MRHNA, CDR2 SNTAGT. The CDR3 consists of 15 residues. V gave up 2 bases and J gave up 10 bases; unmatched junction bases: 13. The CDR3 sequence: CASSDGSGARRDQYF. For the CDR3, the DNA is TGTGCCAGCAGTGACGGGAGCGGGGCTAGAAGAGACCAGTACTTC.

This clone showed up just once. The CDR3 sequence: CASSVALAGSYNEQFF. CDR3 nucleotides: TGTGCCAGCAGCGTAGCACTAGCGGGGAGTTACAATGAGCAGTTCTTC. The chain has TRBV9 and TRBJ2-1; 10 bases fit TRBD2. After removal of 0 bases from V and 4 bases from J, the junction contained 4 bases not matched to a gene. The CDR3 length is 16 residues. Germline V gene data show CDR1 as SGDLS and CDR2 as YYNGEE.

On this clone: This sample includes further DNA sequences coding for the same CDR3. The chain combines TRBV19 with TRBJ2-2; D uncertain. Germline V lookup: CDR1 LNHDA, CDR2 SQIVND (reference sequence). The CDR3 is 11 residues long. The V end lost 1 base, the J end lost 8 bases, and 2 bases lay between the germline ends. This CDR3 reads CASSIAGELFF. The DNA of the CDR3 is TGTGCCAGTAGTATAGCGGGGGAGCTGTTTTTT.

The chain has TRBV7-3 and TRBJ2-1; 9 bases map to TRBD2. CDR1 is SGHTA, CDR2 FQGTGA, per germline. With V trimmed by 4 bases and J by 0 bases, 4 bases remained unmatched. CDR3 size: 16 residues. The chain's CDR3 is CASSSSGIGSYNEQFF. The CDR3 DNA reads TGTGCCAGCAGCTCTAGCGGGATCGGCTCCTACAATGAGCAGTTCTTC.

This clone was seen a few times. The genes are TRBV27 and TRBJ1-6; a possible D gene is TRBD1 (6 bases). The CDR3 spans 15 residues. V lost 6 bases, J lost 8 bases, and 17 bases lay in between. The germline CDR1 and CDR2 sequences are MNHEY and SMNVEV (reference sequence). This CDR3 is CASRRGGRIHSPLHF. The CDR3 DNA is TGTGCCAGCAGGAGGGGGGGCAGGATTCATTCACCCCTCCACTTT.

CDR3 bases: TGTGCCAGCAGCCCCGCGGGGGCGAGGGATCAGCCCCAGCATTTT. Protein sequence: CASSPAGARDQPQHF. The rearrangement links TRBV7-8 to TRBJ1-5, with D possibly TRBD1 on 6 matching bases. The germline CDR1 and CDR2 sequences are SGHVS and FQNEAQ. Deletions cut 5 bases from V and 5 bases from J, with 16 bases between. CDR3 size: 15 residues.

This clone was seen a handful of times. The CDR3 DNA sequence: TGTGCCAGCAGTGAAGTGACAGGGGCCACAGATACGCAGTATTTT. It codes for CASSEVTGATDTQYF. V usage is TRBV6-1 and J usage is TRBJ2-3, with TRBD1 identical over 8 bases. From germline, CDR1 is MNHNS and CDR2 SASEGT. This CDR3 has 15 amino acids. V was pared by 1 base and J by 2 bases, with 2 bases of the junction left unmatched.

The V gene is TRBV4-2, the J gene TRBJ2-3; D call uncertain. CDR1 and CDR2 from the germline V gene are LGHNA and YNFKEQ. Between the trimmed V and J ends, which lost 1 base and 3 bases, there was a span of 5 bases. CDR3 size: 13 residues. In nucleotides, the CDR3 is TGTGCCAGCAGCCAAGGCCGTACAGATACGCAGTATTTT. This sequence encodes CASSQGRTDTQYF.

In this sample, this clone turned up once. CDR3 in amino acids: CAISVGGQGTPPSSGNTIYF. The CDR3 DNA follows: TGTGCCATCAGCGTAGGGGGACAGGGTACGCCGCCCAGCTCTGGAAACACCATATATTTT. This sequence joins TRBV10-3 and TRBJ1-3; TRBD1 matches at 9 bases. V gave up 6 bases and J gave up 0 bases; unmatched junction bases: 18. CDR3 length: 20 residues. CDR1 is ENHRY and CDR2 is SYGVKD in the germline V gene.

The V call is TRBV7-9, the J call TRBJ1-5; no clear D. CDR3 length: 13 residues. V lost 1 base and J 5 bases, leaving 6 bases between the germline ends. Germline CDR1 reads SEHNR; CDR2 reads FQNEAQ (reference sequence). The CDR3 coding sequence is TGTGCCAGCAGCTTAGGTGATGATCAGCCCCAGCATTTT. Translating gives CASSLGDDQPQHF.

The genes are TRBV27 and TRBJ2-1, with a tentative D call TRBD2 (5 bases). Germline V gene lookup returns CDR1 MNHEY and CDR2 SMNVEV (reference sequence). Trimming removed 3 bases at V and 3 bases at J, with 9 bases between. This CDR3 has 14 amino acids. CDR3 coding DNA: TGTGCCAGCAGTTTGTTGGGAGACTACAATGAGCAGTTCTTC. This sequence encodes CASSLLGDYNEQFF.

The V and J genes are TRBV6-5 and TRBJ2-3, with D unresolved. The V and J ends lost 8 bases and 2 bases respectively, with 14 bases between them. From germline, CDR1 is MNHEY and CDR2 SVGAGI. The CDR3 loop spans 14 amino acids. The chain's CDR3 is CASQPLALTDTQYF. In nucleotides, the CDR3 is TGTGCCAGCCAACCACTGGCCCTCACAGATACGCAGTATTTT.

This clone was found a few times. The chain uses TRBV6-1 and TRBJ2-7; 9 bases agree with TRBD1. Looked up from germline, CDR1 is MNHNS and CDR2 is SASEGT. This CDR3 region has 14 residues. The J segment lost 5 bases and the V segment lost 5 bases, leaving 7 bases of the junction unmatched. The DNA of the CDR3 is TGTGCCAGCAGTCAAACAGGGGGCTCGGACGAGCAGTACTTC. Protein: CASSQTGGSDEQYF.

This chain connects TRBV5-4 to TRBJ2-2; TRBD2 agrees at 11 bases. The CDR3 sequence is 17 residues long. J was trimmed by 4 bases and V by 6 bases; bases with no gene match: 11. Germline V gives CDR1 SGHNT, CDR2 YYREEE (reference sequence). This CDR3 is CASTDYSGGARTGELFF. In DNA, the CDR3 is TGTGCCAGCACCGATTATAGCGGGGGGGCCCGCACCGGGGAGCTGTTTTTT.

V gene TRBV10-3 combines with J gene TRBJ2-4; TRBD2 matches 7 bases. In germline, CDR1 is ENHRY, CDR2 SYGVKD. J lost 0 bases, V lost 3 bases, and 5 bases had no gene match. CDR3 length equals 16 residues. CDR3 nucleotide sequence: TGTGCCATCAGTGACGGACTAGAATTAGCCAAAAACATTCAGTACTTC. The encoded protein is CAISDGLELAKNIQYF.

The chain recombines TRBV6-5 with TRBJ2-7, with a possible D match to TRBD1 (5 bases). This CDR3 region has 12 residues. The V gene lost 6 bases and the J gene lost 4 bases, with 10 bases spanning the gap. CDR1 is MNHEY and CDR2 is SVGAGI in the germline V gene. The CDR3 spells CASRSTGYEQYF. The DNA for the CDR3 is TGTGCCAGCAGATCCACAGGTTACGAGCAGTACTTC.

This chain joins TRBV15 and TRBJ1-2, with 8 bases aligning to TRBD1. The CDR3 has 18 amino acids. CDR1 and CDR2 from the germline V gene are LNHNV and YYDKDF (reference sequence). V shed 0 bases and J 0 bases; nucleotides not matched to a gene: 9. The CDR3 DNA reads as TGTGCCACCAGCAGAGATTCCCCGGACAGGGTTACTAACTATGGCTACACCTTC. This translates into CATSRDSPDRVTNYGYTF.

Regarding this clone: This sample also contains other DNA sequences that code for the same CDR3. The chain recombines TRBV29-1 with TRBJ1-1, with D possibly TRBD1 on 5 matching bases. With 6 bases removed from V and 1 base from J, the gap between germline ends came to 9 bases. The CDR3 runs to 12 residues. CDR1 and CDR2 (germline): SQVTM, ANQGSEA. CDR3 sequence: CSVLQGNTEAFF. CDR3 DNA: TGCAGCGTGCTCCAGGGGAACACTGAAGCTTTCTTT.

This clone has just one count. The chain is built from TRBV6-6 and TRBJ2-2, with a weak D call TRBD2 (5 bases). The V end lost 6 bases, the J end lost 7 bases, and 18 bases lay between the germline ends. Germline loops: CDR1 MNHNY, CDR2 SVGAGI (reference sequence). This CDR3 has 15 residues. CDR3 in DNA: TGTGCCAGCAGCCCAGACCAGGAGGCTATCGGGGAGCTGTTTTTT. As protein: CASSPDQEAIGELFF.

J is TRBJ2-3 and V is TRBV5-4; no clear D. Trimming cost V 0 bases and J 5 bases, with 4 bases left between them. The germline gives CDR1 SGHNT, CDR2 YYREEE (reference sequence). There are 12 residues in the CDR3. CDR3 nucleotides: TGTGCCAGCAGCTTGGTTGGAGATACGCAGTATTTT. Protein product: CASSLVGDTQYF.